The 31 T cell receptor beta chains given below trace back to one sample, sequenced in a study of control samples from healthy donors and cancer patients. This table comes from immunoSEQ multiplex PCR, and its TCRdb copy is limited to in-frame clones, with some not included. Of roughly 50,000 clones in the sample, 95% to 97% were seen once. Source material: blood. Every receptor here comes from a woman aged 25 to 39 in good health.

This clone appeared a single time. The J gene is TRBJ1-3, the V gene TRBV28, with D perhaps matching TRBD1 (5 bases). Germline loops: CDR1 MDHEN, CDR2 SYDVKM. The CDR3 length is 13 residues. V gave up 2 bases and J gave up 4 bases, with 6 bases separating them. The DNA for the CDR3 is TGTGCCAGCAGTTTAGAGGGGGGAAACACCATATATTTT. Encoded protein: CASSLEGGNTIYF. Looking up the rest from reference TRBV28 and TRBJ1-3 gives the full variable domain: DVKVTQSSRYLVKRTGEKVFLECVQDMDHENMFWYRQDPGLGLRLIYFSYDVKMKEKGDIPEGYSVSREKKERFSLILESASTNQTSMYLCASSLEGGNTIYFGEGSWLTVV.

The DNA of the CDR3 is TGTGCCAGCAGTTCCCGGCAGGGTAGGACTAATGAAAAACTGTTTTTT. Encoded protein: CASSSRQGRTNEKLFF. The V gene is TRBV2, the J gene TRBJ1-4; tentative D call: TRBD1 (5 bases). CDR1 and CDR2 (germline): SNHLY, FYNNEI. The V and J ends lost 5 bases and 2 bases respectively, with 15 bases between them. The length of the CDR3 is 16 residues.

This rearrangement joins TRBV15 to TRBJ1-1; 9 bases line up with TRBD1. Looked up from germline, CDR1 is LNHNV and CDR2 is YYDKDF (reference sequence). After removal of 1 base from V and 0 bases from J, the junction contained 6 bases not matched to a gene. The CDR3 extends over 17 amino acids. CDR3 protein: CATSRGWDRAMNTEAFF. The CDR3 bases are TGTGCCACCAGCAGAGGATGGGACAGGGCCATGAACACTGAAGCTTTCTTT.

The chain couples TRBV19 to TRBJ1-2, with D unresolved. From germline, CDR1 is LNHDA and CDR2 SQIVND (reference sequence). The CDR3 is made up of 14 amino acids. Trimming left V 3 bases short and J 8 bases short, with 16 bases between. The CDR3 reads CASSIWSPPGGYTF. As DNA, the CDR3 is TGTGCCAGTAGTATTTGGTCACCTCCCGGCGGCTACACCTTC.

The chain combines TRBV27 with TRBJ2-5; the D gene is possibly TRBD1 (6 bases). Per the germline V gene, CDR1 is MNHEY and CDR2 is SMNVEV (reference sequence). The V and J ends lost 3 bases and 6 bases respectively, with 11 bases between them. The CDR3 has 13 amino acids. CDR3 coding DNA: TGTGCCAGCAGTTTCCGACAGGAACAGACCCAGTACTTC. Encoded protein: CASSFRQEQTQYF.

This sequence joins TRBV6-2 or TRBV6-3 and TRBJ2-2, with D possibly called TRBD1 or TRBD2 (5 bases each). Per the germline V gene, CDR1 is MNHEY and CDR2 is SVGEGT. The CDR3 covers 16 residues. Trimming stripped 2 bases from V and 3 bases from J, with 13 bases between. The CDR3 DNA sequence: TGTGCCAGCAGTTACCCAGGCAGGGACGACACCGGGGAGCTGTTTTTT. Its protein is CASSYPGRDDTGELFF.

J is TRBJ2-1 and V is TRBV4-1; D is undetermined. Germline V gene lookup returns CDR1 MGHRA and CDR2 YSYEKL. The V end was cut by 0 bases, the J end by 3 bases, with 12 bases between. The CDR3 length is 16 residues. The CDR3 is CASSQDSDSSYNEQFF. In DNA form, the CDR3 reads TGCGCCAGCAGCCAAGATAGTGATAGCAGCTACAATGAGCAGTTCTTC.

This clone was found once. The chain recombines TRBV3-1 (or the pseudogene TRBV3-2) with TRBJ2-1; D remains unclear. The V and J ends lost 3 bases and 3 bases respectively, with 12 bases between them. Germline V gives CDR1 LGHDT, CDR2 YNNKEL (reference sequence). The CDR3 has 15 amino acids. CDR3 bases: TGTGCCAGCAGCCATGACCAAGGCTTCTACAATGAGCAGTTCTTC. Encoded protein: CASSHDQGFYNEQFF.

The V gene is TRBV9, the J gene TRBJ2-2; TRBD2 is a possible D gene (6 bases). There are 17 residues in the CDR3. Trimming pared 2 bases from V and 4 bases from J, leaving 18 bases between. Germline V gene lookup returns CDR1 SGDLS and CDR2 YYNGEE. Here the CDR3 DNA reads TGTGCCAGCAGCGTCAATATTCGCGGGACGGGCACCGGGGAGCTGTTTTTT. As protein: CASSVNIRGTGTGELFF.

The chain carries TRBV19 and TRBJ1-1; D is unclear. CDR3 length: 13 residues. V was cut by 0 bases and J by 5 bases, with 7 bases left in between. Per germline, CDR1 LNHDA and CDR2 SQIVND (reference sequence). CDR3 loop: CASSIERGTEAFF. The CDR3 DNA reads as TGTGCCAGTAGTATAGAGCGGGGAACTGAAGCTTTCTTT. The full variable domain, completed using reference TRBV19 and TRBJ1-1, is DGGITQSPKYLFRKEGQNVTLSCEQNLNHDAMYWYRQDPGQGLRLIYYSQIVNDFQKGDIAEGYSVSREKKESFPLTVTSAQKNPTAFYLCASSIERGTEAFFGQGTRLTVV.

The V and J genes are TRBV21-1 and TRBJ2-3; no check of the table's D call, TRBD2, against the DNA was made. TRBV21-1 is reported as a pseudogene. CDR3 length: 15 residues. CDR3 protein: CAIPFRLVVRDTQYF. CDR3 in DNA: TGTGCCATCCCCTTTAGATTGGTCGTGAGGGATACGCAGTATTTT.

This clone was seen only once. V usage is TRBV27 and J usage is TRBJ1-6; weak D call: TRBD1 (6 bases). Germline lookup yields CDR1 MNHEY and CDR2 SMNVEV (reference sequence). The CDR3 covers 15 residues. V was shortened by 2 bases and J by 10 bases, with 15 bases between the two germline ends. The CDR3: CASSLGARGSSPLHF. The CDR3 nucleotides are TGTGCCAGCAGTTTAGGGGCCAGGGGTAGCTCACCCCTCCACTTT.

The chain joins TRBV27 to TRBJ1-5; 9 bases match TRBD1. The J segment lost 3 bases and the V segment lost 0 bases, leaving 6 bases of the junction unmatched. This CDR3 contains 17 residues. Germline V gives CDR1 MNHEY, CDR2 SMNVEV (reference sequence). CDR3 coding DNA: TGTGCCAGCAGTTTATCTTGGACAGGGGCAATCAATCAGCCCCAGCATTTT. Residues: CASSLSWTGAINQPQHF.

CDR3 protein: CASSEGVLANQPQHF. CDR3 DNA sequence: TGTGCCAGCAGTGAAGGGGTCCTGGCAAATCAGCCCCAGCATTTT. V is TRBV2 and J is TRBJ1-5; D is unresolved. This CDR3 spans 15 amino acids. Germline CDR1 SNHLY, CDR2 FYNNEI. V was trimmed by 1 base and J by 4 bases, leaving 11 bases between them.

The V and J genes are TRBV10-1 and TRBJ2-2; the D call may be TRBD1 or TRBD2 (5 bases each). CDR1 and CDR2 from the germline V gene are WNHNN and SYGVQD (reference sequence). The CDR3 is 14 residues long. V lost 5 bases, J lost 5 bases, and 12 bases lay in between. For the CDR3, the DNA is TGCGCCAGCAGTTATGGGACGGGAACCGGGGAGCTGTTTTTT. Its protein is CASSYGTGTGELFF.

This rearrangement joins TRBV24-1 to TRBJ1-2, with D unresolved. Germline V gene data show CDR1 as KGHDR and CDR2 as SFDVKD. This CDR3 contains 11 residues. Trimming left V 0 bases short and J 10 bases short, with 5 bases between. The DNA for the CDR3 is TGTGCCACCAGTGATTTGGCCGACTACACCTTC. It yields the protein CATSDLADYTF.

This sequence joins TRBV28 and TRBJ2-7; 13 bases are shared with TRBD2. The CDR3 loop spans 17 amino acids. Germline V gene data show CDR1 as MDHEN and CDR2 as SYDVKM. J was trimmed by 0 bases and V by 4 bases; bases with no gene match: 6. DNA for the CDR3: TGTGCCAGCAGTTCCCCGGGACTAGCGGGGTACTCCTACGAGCAGTACTTC. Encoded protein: CASSSPGLAGYSYEQYF. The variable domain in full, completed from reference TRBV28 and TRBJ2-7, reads DVKVTQSSRYLVKRTGEKVFLECVQDMDHENMFWYRQDPGLGLRLIYFSYDVKMKEKGDIPEGYSVSREKKERFSLILESASTNQTSMYLCASSSPGLAGYSYEQYFGPGTRLTVT.

DNA of the CDR3: TGTGCCAGCAGCTTAGGGGGCGCGGGGGCAGGAGAGACCCAGTACTTC. Protein: CASSLGGAGAGETQYF. This chain connects TRBV11-3 to TRBJ2-5; TRBD2 might be the D (7 bases). This CDR3 has 16 residues. V lost 1 base, J lost 4 bases, and 16 bases lay in between. Germline CDR1 reads SGHNT; CDR2 reads YENEEA.

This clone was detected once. CDR3 protein: CAISELGGTPTGAFF. The CDR3 nucleotides read TGTGCCATCAGTGAGCTGGGCGGGACCCCGACCGGAGCTTTCTTT. The chain has TRBV10-3 and TRBJ1-1; TRBD1 might be the D (5 bases). The V gene lost 2 bases and the J gene lost 10 bases, with 20 bases spanning the gap. Germline CDR1 and CDR2: ENHRY and SYGVKD. The CDR3 is made up of 15 amino acids.

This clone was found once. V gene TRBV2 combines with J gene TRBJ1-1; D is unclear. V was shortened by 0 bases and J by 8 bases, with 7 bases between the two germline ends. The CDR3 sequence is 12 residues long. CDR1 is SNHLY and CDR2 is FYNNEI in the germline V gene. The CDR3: CASSEAGGEAFF. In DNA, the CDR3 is TGTGCCAGCAGTGAAGCGGGAGGGGAAGCTTTCTTT.

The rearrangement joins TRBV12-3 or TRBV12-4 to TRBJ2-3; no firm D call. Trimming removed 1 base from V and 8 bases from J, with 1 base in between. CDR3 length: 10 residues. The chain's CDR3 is CASSLGTQYF. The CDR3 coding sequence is TGTGCCAGCAGTTTAGGTACGCAGTATTTT.

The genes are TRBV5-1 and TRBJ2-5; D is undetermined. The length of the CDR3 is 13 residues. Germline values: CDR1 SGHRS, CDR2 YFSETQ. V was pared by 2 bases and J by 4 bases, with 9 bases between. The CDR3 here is CASSFWQTETQYF. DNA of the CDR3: TGCGCCAGCAGCTTTTGGCAGACAGAGACCCAGTACTTC.

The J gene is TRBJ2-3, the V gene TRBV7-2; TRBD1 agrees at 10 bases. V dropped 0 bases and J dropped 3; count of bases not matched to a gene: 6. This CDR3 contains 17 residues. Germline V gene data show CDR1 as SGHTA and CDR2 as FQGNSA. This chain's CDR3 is CASSLADRGRRTDTQYF. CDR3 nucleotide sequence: TGTGCCAGCAGCTTAGCCGACAGGGGGCGTCGGACAGATACGCAGTATTTT.

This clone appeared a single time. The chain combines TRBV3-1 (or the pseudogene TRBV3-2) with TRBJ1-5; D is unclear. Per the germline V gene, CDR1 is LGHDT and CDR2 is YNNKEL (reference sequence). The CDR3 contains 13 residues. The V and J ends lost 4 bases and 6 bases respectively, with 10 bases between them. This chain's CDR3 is CASSLRSLQPQHF. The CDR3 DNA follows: TGTGCCAGCAGCCTCCGGTCCCTTCAGCCCCAGCATTTT.

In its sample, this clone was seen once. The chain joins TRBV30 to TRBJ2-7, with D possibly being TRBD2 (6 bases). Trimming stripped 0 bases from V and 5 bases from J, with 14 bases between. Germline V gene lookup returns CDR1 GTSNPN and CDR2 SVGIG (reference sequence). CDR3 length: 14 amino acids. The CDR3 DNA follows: TGTGCCTGGAGTGTACTATCGGGAGCCAACGAGCAGTACTTC. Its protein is CAWSVLSGANEQYF.

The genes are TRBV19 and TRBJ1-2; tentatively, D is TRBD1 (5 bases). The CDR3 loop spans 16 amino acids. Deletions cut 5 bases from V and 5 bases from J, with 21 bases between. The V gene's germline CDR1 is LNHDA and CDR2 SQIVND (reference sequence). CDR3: CASSATATTGGYGYTF. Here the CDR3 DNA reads TGTGCCAGTAGTGCGACCGCTACGACTGGGGGATATGGCTACACCTTC.

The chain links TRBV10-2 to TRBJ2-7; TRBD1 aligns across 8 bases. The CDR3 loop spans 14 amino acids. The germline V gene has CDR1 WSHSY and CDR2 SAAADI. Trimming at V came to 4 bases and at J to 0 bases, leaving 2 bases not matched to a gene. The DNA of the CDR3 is TGCGCCAGCAGTGGACAGGGGAGCTCCTACGAGCAGTACTTC. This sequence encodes CASSGQGSSYEQYF.

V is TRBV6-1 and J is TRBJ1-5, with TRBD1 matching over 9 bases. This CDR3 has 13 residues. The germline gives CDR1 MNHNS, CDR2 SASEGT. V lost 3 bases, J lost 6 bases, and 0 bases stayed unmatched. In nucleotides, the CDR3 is TGTGCCAGCAGTGAGGACAGGGGTCAGCCCCAGCATTTT. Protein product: CASSEDRGQPQHF.

CDR3: CASSQDRSAAGLSYEQYF. In DNA form, the CDR3 reads TGCGCCAGCAGCCAAGATAGGTCGGCAGCGGGACTCTCCTACGAGCAGTACTTC. The chain couples TRBV4-1 to TRBJ2-7; 7 bases are shared with TRBD2. The junction had 11 bases not matched to a gene; V was cut back by 0 bases and J by 0 bases. CDR1 MGHRA and CDR2 YSYEKL come from the germline V gene. The CDR3 totals 18 residues.

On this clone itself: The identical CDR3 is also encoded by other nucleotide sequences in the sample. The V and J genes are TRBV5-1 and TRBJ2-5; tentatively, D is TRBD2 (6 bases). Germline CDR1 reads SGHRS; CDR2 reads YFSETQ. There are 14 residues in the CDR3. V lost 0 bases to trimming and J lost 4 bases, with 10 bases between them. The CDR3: CASSLGVGGETQYF. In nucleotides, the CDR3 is TGCGCCAGCAGCTTGGGGGTGGGGGGAGAGACCCAGTACTTC.

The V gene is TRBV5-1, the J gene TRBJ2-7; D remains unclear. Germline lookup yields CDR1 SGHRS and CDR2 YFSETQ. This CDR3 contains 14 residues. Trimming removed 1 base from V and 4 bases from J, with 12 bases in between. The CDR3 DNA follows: TGCGCCAGCAGCTTGTTACAGACCCCTTACGAGCAGTACTTC. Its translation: CASSLLQTPYEQYF.